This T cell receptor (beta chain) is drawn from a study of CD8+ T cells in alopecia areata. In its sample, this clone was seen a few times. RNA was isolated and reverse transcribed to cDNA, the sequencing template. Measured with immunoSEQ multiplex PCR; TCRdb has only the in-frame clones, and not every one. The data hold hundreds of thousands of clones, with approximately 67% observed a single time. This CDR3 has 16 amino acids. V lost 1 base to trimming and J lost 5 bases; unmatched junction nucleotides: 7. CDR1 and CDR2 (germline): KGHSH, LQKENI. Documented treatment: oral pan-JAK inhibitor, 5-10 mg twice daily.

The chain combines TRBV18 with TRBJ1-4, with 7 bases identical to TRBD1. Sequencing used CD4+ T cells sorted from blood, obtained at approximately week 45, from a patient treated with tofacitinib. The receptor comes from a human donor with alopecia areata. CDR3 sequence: CASSPLTGAENEKLFF. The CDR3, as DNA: TGTGCCAGCTCACCACTCACAGGGGCGGAGAATGAAAAACTGTTTTTT. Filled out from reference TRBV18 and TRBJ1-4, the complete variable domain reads NAGVMQNPRHLVRRRGQEARLRCSPMKGHSHVYWYRQLPEEGLKFMVYLQKENIIDESGMPKERFSAEFPKEGPSILRIQQVVRGDSAAYFCASSPLTGAENEKLFFGSGTQLSVL.